This TCR beta chain was sequenced for a study of cytomegalovirus exposure and HLA in healthy donors. Study background: Out of several hundred genotyped donors, around 80% belonged to the Caucasian-associated ancestry cluster.

General study findings and limits: The authors enumerated around 150 TCR beta chains as linked to cytomegalovirus. Most likely, a cluster of highly shared sequence variants arose as a sequencing artifact. The records held CMV serostatus as the only immune exposure information.

The CDR3 has 11 amino acids. Trimming took off 3 bases at V and 3 bases at J, with 3 bases between the two ends. Looked up from germline, CDR1 is MNHEY and CDR2 is SMNVEV (reference sequence). To note about this clone: The antigen is undetermined.

This PCR relied on a set of 60 Vbeta primers and 13 Jbeta primers. Some clones are missing from TCRdb's copy, which holds only in-frame ones; the method was immunoSEQ multiplex PCR. The profile shows approximately 210,000 clones, 70% to 80% of them singletons. Sequenced material: PBMCs. The receptor was derived from a male donor in good health and CMV-seropositive. This chain links TRBV27 with TRBJ2-7; no definite D call. In nucleotides, the CDR3 is TGTGCCAGCAGTTTCTGCTACGAGCAGTACTTC. Translation: CASSFCYEQYF.